This T cell receptor (beta chain) was found in a study of T cell repertoires in cytomegalovirus infection. Overall study context: Shared public TCR beta signatures pointed to both CMV infection and a matching HLA type.

Study-wide findings and caveats: The study identified carriers of CMV plus the relevant HLA from cumulative public TCR beta family frequency. In two of eight donors, the top clonotype was HLA-C-restricted CMV-specific.

This clonotype was seen a few times. Its matching antigen is unknown. TCRdb reprocessed the reads with MiXCR, giving one entry per CDR3 protein. This table has roughly 630,000 distinct CDR3 sequences, approximately 25% appearing once. V lost 4 bases to trimming and J lost 6 bases, with 21 bases between them. The CDR3 sequence is 16 residues long. The germline V gene has CDR1 SGHDN and CDR2 FVKESK. The chain recombines TRBV14 with TRBJ1-2; D is undetermined. The receptor was derived from a human donor in good health (CMV status not recorded). Some clones in this sample may be carry-over from other donors' samples. The sample comprised CD8+ T cells from PBMCs. CDR3 residues: CASSLREERVWNGYTF. For the CDR3, the DNA is TGTGCCAGCAGCCTGAGGGAAGAAAGGGTTTGGAATGGCTACACCTTC. The complete variable domain, with remaining parts taken from reference TRBV14 and TRBJ1-2, reads EAGVTQFPSHSVIEKGQTVTLRCDPISGHDNLYWYRRVMGKEIKFLLHFVKESKQDESGMPNNRFLAERTGGTYSTLKVQPAELEDSGVYFCASSLREERVWNGYTFGSGTRLTVV.